This record covers a single T cell receptor beta chain. The data originate from a study of blood T cell repertoires in COVID-19. On the study more broadly: Donors in the United States, Italy and Spain gave samples during acute or convalescent COVID-19. T cells, B-cell-depleted T cells, or PBMCs provided the cDNA or gDNA that served as material.

Methods used by the authors: Estimated nucleated cell counts came from reference gene primer amplification. Repertoires were generated with immunoSEQ multiplex PCR, while TCRdb's copy carries only in-frame clones and drops some. V, J and clone size reflect that table, while D and trimming were determined from the DNA. Among roughly 300,000 clones listed, around 90% were seen once. V was pared by 10 bases and J by 8 bases, with 20 bases between. This CDR3 has 13 residues. Germline CDR1 and CDR2: SEHNR and FQNEAQ (reference sequence). This clonotype was sampled from a man younger than 35 with active or convalescent COVID-19. The chain joins TRBV7-9 to TRBJ1-2, with a tentative D call TRBD1 (6 bases). The sequencing sample was made of peripheral blood. In DNA form, the CDR3 reads TGTGCCACCCCCTGGTGGCAGGGGAGCGGCTACACCTTC. This sequence encodes CATPWWQGSGYTF.